This T cell receptor (beta chain) was captured by sequencing in a study of cytomegalovirus exposure and HLA in healthy donors (dated by TCRdb to about 2017). For the wider study: According to an earlier analysis of a few hundred of the donors, about 179 million T cells yielded roughly 110 million unique TCR beta sequences and 276 Gb of sequence data. In a later analysis, previously published TCR beta repertoires from 670 or so donors were re-analyzed and high-resolution HLA genotyping was added so that TCR occurrence patterns could be studied. The study was designed to test whether signatures of past pathogen exposure could be identified by cataloging public T cell receptors. Using immunosequencing, the study profiled T cell repertoires from around 670 subjects and related those repertoires to cytomegalovirus serostatus. In a later genetic analysis, genome-wide SNP genotypes for about 65% of the roughly 670 donors were used, and that subset was treated as a discovery cohort. The study combined high-throughput TCR immunosequencing, statistical association of individual TCRs with disease status, and machine learning to predict cytomegalovirus infection status. In an earlier analysis of about 590 of the donors, high-throughput TCR beta sequencing was used to judge whether each TCR beta V gene segment behaved as functional or pseudogenic. Every repertoire in the discovery cohort had been generated on one and the same sequencing platform. About 280 gigabases of sequencing data and approximately 80 million unique TCR sequences were included in an early release covering about 700 HLA-typed donors. On average, roughly 200,000 unique TCR beta nucleotide sequences were sequenced per donor among more than 350 genotyped donors of the cohort, with roughly 20% of those sequences being non-productive. Four to six DR-DQ haplotypes were handled as single units for association and clustering because linkage in the cohort was strong. Typing coverage differed by locus: A, B, C, DRB1 and DQB1 were typed in roughly 620-630 donors, DQA1 in 522, DPA1 in around 600, and DPB1 in just under 480. Donor age, sex, ethnicity and CMV serostatus were compiled together with the repertoire data. In addition to the first cohort of approximately 650 subjects, a separate validation cohort of approximately 130 different subjects was used. Of the roughly 420 genotyped donors, 65% to 90% were placed in the genetic ancestry cluster associated with self-reported Caucasian donors. Both class I and class II loci were covered by HLA typing, at four-digit resolution. In the later analysis, no new phenotypic data were used to find candidate immune exposures; instead, reliance was placed on TCR beta sequences and their occurrence across donors. Findings and caveats that apply to the study as a whole: The classifier was reported to diagnose cytomegalovirus status with high specificity and sensitivity in both the original cohort and the validation cohort. The authors suggested that the approach could potentially be extended to other disease states and immunological phenotypes. When HLA alleles, especially DR and DQ, strongly co-occurred, attributing TCR associations to individual alleles was difficult. Because counts were too low, about 18 rarely observed V segments, including chromosome 9 orphons, were excluded from the earlier analysis of several hundred of the donors. A cluster of highly shared sequence variants was judged likely to represent a technical artifact of the sequencing pipeline. According to a later analysis, most CMV-associated TCR beta chains appeared to be HLA-restricted, and the HLA associations seemed to be driven largely by CMV exposure. Correlated functional status among segregating V segments might be attributable to linkage disequilibrium, but an unknown experimental factor could not be ruled out. The study gave a list of some 150 TCR beta chains associated with cytomegalovirus. A further reported finding was that TCR beta sequences accurately predicted the HLA-A and HLA-B alleles for most subjects in the first cohort. Across donors, most TCR sequences were observed very rarely, whereas some public TCRs were present in many individuals. Immune exposure information for the cohort was limited to CMV serostatus. Broadly in line with IMGT annotations, most TCR beta V segments showed up in productive rearrangements about 87% or about 30% of the time in an earlier analysis of roughly 590 of the donors. Only TCR beta chains were sequenced in this cohort, and the absence of alpha or paired-chain data limited detectable features. According to a later analysis, TCR association rates differed among HLA loci, with DRB1 alleles showing the most associated TCRs and HLA-C alleles showing the fewest. Three of the identified cytomegalovirus-associated TCR beta chains were confirmed in vitro to be specific for cytomegalovirus antigens. Compared with equally common non-associated chains, HLA-associated TCR beta chains in a later analysis were more clonally expanded and had lower generation probabilities. According to a later analysis, parvovirus B19, influenza, CMV and Epstein-Barr virus appeared linked to several top co-occurrence clusters. Presence/absence analyses assumed roughly uniform sequencing depth across donors, an assumption that may not hold. In a later genetic analysis, fewer N-insertions in productive TCRs were reported among donors in an Asian-associated ancestry cluster than the approximately 710-donor mean. The 87-base-pair reads could not distinguish some IMGT-functional V segments, including TRBV6-2 and TRBV6-3, so those segments were excluded. HLA typing was unavailable for some donors at each locus, so association tests used only the typed subset. An association between a missense DCLRE1C variant and V-gene and J-gene trimming of TCR beta chains was found in a later genetic analysis and replicated in an independent cohort. At a false discovery rate of 0.05, a later analysis linked 16,951 TCR beta sequences to specific HLA alleles.

Library construction relied on the immunoSEQ multiplex PCR assay. For the multiplex PCR, a mixture combining 60 forward primers for TCR Vbeta segments and 13 reverse primers for TCR Jbeta segments was used. The CDR3 region of rearranged TCR beta genes was amplified from genomic DNA with a multiplex PCR assay. The Illumina HiSeq System was used to sequence the amplified TCR beta libraries as 87-base-pair reads. The original methods were these. A later analysis counted some 80 million unique TCR beta chains across the 500 to 850 repertoires, and some 11 million of these chains were shared by at least two donors. To remove PCR and sequencing errors, raw reads were error-corrected and collapsed into unique sequences using a nearest-neighbor algorithm that merged closely related sequences. Alignment of CDR3 sequences to IMGT reference sequences was used to assign V, D and J gene segments. For a sequence to be retained, a match of at least six nucleotides was required to both a V gene segment and a J gene segment. A rearrangement counted as productive if the CDR3 had no stop codons and remained in frame with V and J, and every other rearrangement counted as non-productive. Following IMGT convention, CDR3 was defined as the stretch from the second conserved V-encoded cysteine to the conserved J-encoded phenylalanine. The earlier analysis of some 600 of the donors excluded sequences that lacked an unambiguous match to a single V gene segment. In an earlier analysis of several hundred of the donors, a V segment was called functional when productive rearrangements were above 56.7%, and segregating when the standard deviation between donors exceeded 5%. A statistical classification framework was built to diagnose cytomegalovirus status from the catalog of TCR beta chain sequences. In a later analysis, TCR nucleotide sequences were compared against IMGT/GENE-DB human TR gene sequences so that V and J genes could be assigned. The TCRdist pipeline was used in a later analysis to assign CDR3 sequences and most-parsimonious VDJ recombination scenarios. A later analysis defined each TCR beta chain by its CDR3 amino acid sequence plus V-gene family, and excluded reads lacking a unique V-gene family. In a later analysis, a few hundred highly shared, low-generation-probability nucleotide sequences were removed to address suspected cross-contamination and a sequencing artifact. For each public chain, a later analysis derived a clonal expansion index from normalized ranks of inferred template counts within each repertoire. In a later analysis, generation probabilities were computed using a VDJ recombination model fitted to out-of-frame rearrangements, and the results were checked against IGoR. In a later analysis, TCR-TCR, TCR-HLA and TCR-CMV co-occurrence was scored with hypergeometric tests, and a repertoire-size bias correction was applied to TCR pairs. A later analysis estimated false discovery rates by permuting HLA or CMV assignments 20 times. A later analysis grouped co-occurring TCRs with DBSCAN, adding TCRdist sequence similarity when clustering within HLA-allele-positive subsets. For co-occurrence clustering, repertoires with fewer than 30,000 or more than 120,000 public chains were excluded, along with five repertoires with anomalous nucleotide sharing. Here the immuneACCESS table is served through TCRdb, limited to in-frame sequences with V and J called. Missing clones are a known gap in these copies; in checked studies unresolved V genes cover under half, and the rest lacks a known reason. V, J and clone size were drawn from that table, and D and trimming were deduced from the DNA. In all, the sample holds around 130,000 clones, and under 90% of those were seen once. Jointly, the top ten make up 2.2% of the sample.

From the cysteine through the phenylalanine, the CDR3 covers 19 amino acids. Only the CDR3 part of the read is kept: 57 bases, read in frame from the first base. Germline trimming: 0 bases from V, 0 bases from J; junction bases outside gene matches: 8. CDR1 and CDR2, per the germline V gene, are LGHNA and YSLEER. In regard to this clone: Its antigen target is currently unknown. No base quality values were provided; no much bigger clone lies one nucleotide off.

The cohort consisted of approximately 670 healthy bone marrow donors. At the time of sampling, every cohort member was nominally healthy, though immune exposures that went unrecorded were likely present. The donor tested CMV seronegative, placing the donor among the 350 or so seronegative members of the cohort. A peripheral blood sample was collected from each donor, and TCR beta sequencing was performed on peripheral blood mononuclear cells. The Qiagen DNeasy Blood Extraction Kit was used to extract genomic DNA from the blood cell samples. The chain is made from TRBV4-3 and TRBJ2-6; 7 bases in between match TRBD1. This sequence originates from a woman aged 40 to 50 in good health and CMV-seronegative. The material sequenced was PBMCs. In nucleotides, the sequence is TGCGCCAGCAGCCAAGATCGGCAGGGGGATATCTCTGGGGCCAACGTCCTGACTTTC. Its protein is CASSQDRQGDISGANVLTF.